The 28 T cell receptor beta chains reported below all come from one sample, sequenced in a study of T-cell memory formation after mild COVID-19. MiXCR, run by TCRdb on the 5' RACE reads, gives a single entry per CDR3 protein. The data contain under 450,000 distinct CDR3 sequences, 20% to 25% of them seen just once; the ten biggest clones take up 13%. The sequenced sample consisted of PBMCs or a T cell subset sorted from them (not recorded which). The source of these receptors is an adult woman who had mild COVID-19 (a few samples of this study predate the infection). Cell type and time point are not known.

This clonotype was seen at least ten times. The chain has TRBV12-3 or TRBV12-4 and TRBJ2-3; D remains unclear. This CDR3 has 18 amino acids. V was clipped by 0 bases and J by 0 bases, with 16 bases between them. The CDR3 sequence is CASSLAQLATVSTDTQYF. The CDR3 coding sequence is TGTGCCAGCAGTTTAGCGCAGCTCGCCACTGTTAGCACAGATACGCAGTATTTT.

This clonotype has only a few counts. This rearrangement joins TRBV20-1 to TRBJ2-5, with 8 bases that match TRBD2. This CDR3 spans 12 amino acids. Trimming removed 6 bases from V and 5 bases from J; junction bases left unmatched: 5. Germline V gene lookup returns CDR1 DFQATT and CDR2 SNEGSKA (reference sequence). CDR3 in amino acids: CSATGRDETQYF. For the CDR3, the DNA is TGCAGTGCCACCGGGAGGGACGAGACCCAGTACTTC.

This clonotype has more than one count but fewer than ten. The chain is built from TRBV5-1 and TRBJ2-7; tentatively, D is TRBD2 (5 bases). The germline gives CDR1 SGHRS, CDR2 YFSETQ. The CDR3 length is 14 residues. The V end was cut by 0 bases, the J end by 3 bases, with 10 bases between. The CDR3, as DNA: TGCGCCAGCAGCTTGGCCCTCGACTACTACGAGCAGTACTTC. Translating gives CASSLALDYYEQYF.

This clonotype was seen at least ten times. The chain combines TRBV12-3 or TRBV12-4 with TRBJ2-3, with 9 bases matching TRBD1. The V and J ends lost 8 bases and 1 base, in that order; junction bases with no gene match: 4. This CDR3 has 14 amino acids. The CDR3 region is CASRRTGGTDTQYF. Written as DNA, the CDR3 is TGTGCCAGCCGCCGGACAGGGGGCACAGATACGCAGTATTTT.

The chain couples TRBV30 to TRBJ2-3; D remains unclear. Trimming shortened V by 2 bases and J by 1 base, and 4 bases separated the two germline ends. The CDR3 totals 12 residues. Germline V gene data show CDR1 as GTSNPN and CDR2 as SVGIG (reference sequence). CDR3 amino acids: CAWSRGTDTQYF. The CDR3 bases are TGTGCCTGGAGTAGGGGCACAGATACGCAGTATTTT.

A note on this clonotype: The junction departs from the called germline gene at one end, perhaps through a read error. The CDR3 bases are TGTGCCGGCAGTGGGATGCCAGATACGCAGTATTTT. Encoded protein: CAGSGMPDTQYF. The chain has TRBV2 and TRBJ2-3; D uncertain. The CDR3 runs to 12 residues. Germline V gives CDR1 SNHLY, CDR2 FYNNEI.

The CDR3 sequence is CATSDFGQGISGANVLTF. As DNA, the CDR3 is TGTGCCACCAGTGATTTTGGGCAGGGAATCTCTGGGGCCAACGTCCTGACTTTC. The V and J genes are TRBV24-1 and TRBJ2-6; D is perhaps TRBD1 (5 bases). The CDR3 extends over 18 amino acids. V was cut by 1 base and J by 0 bases, with 12 bases left in between. CDR1 is KGHDR and CDR2 is SFDVKD in the germline V gene.

CDR3 in amino acids: CATAGGKYQPQHF. The CDR3 nucleotides read TGTGCCACCGCGGGCGGTAAATATCAGCCCCAGCATTTT. The chain recombines TRBV24-1 with TRBJ1-5; D uncertain. The CDR3 runs 13 residues. The germline V gene encodes CDR1 KGHDR and CDR2 SFDVKD. Trimming stripped 9 bases from V and 5 bases from J, with 13 bases between.

This clonotype has at least ten counts. The J gene is TRBJ2-1, the V gene TRBV27; no clear D. Germline lookup yields CDR1 MNHEY and CDR2 SMNVEV (reference sequence). The length of the CDR3 is 14 residues. V gave up 2 bases and J gave up 4 bases, with 9 bases separating them. The CDR3 nucleotides are TGTGCCAGCAGTTTAAAGGGCTCATACAATGAGCAGTTCTTC. This codes for CASSLKGSYNEQFF.

This clonotype was observed a few times. This chain joins TRBV4-1 and TRBJ1-2; no firm D call. In germline, CDR1 is MGHRA, CDR2 YSYEKL. The CDR3 runs 12 residues. Trimming shortened V by 0 bases and J by 5 bases, and 4 bases separated the two germline ends. The CDR3, as DNA: TGCGCCAGCAGCCAAGAGGCTTATGGCTACACCTTC. Its translation is CASSQEAYGYTF.

V usage is TRBV5-1 and J usage is TRBJ2-1, with 13 bases that match TRBD2. There are 19 residues in the CDR3. Germline values: CDR1 SGHRS, CDR2 YFSETQ. J was trimmed by 0 bases and V by 1 base; bases with no gene match: 7. CDR3 loop: CASSLRGLAGYSSYNEQFF. CDR3 DNA sequence: TGCGCCAGCAGCTTGCGGGGACTAGCGGGGTACTCCTCCTACAATGAGCAGTTCTTC.

The table lists this clonotype with many counts. V gene TRBV4-1 combines with J gene TRBJ2-2; weak D call: TRBD2 (6 bases). This CDR3 has 16 amino acids. Germline loops: CDR1 MGHRA, CDR2 YSYEKL. Trimming left V 0 bases short and J 2 bases short, with 10 bases between. CDR3 coding DNA: TGCGCCAGCAGCCAAGAGGAACTAGCCAACACCGGGGAGCTGTTTTTT. This sequence encodes CASSQEELANTGELFF.

This chain connects TRBV12-3 or TRBV12-4 to TRBJ2-7; no definite D call. The V gene lost 4 bases and the J gene lost 2 bases, with 9 bases spanning the gap. CDR3 length: 13 residues. CDR3 loop: CASSSDRTYEQYF. The CDR3 bases are TGTGCCAGCAGTTCCGACCGCACCTACGAGCAGTACTTC.

This clonotype was counted only a few times. The chain recombines TRBV12-3 or TRBV12-4 with TRBJ2-2; 7 nucleotides agree with TRBD2. There are 16 residues in the CDR3. The J segment lost 3 bases and the V segment lost 5 bases, leaving 9 bases of the junction unmatched. The CDR3 DNA reads TGTGCCAGCAGTAACCTAGCGGCACCCGACACCGGGGAGCTGTTTTTT. Residues: CASSNLAAPDTGELFF.

The V gene is TRBV18, the J gene TRBJ2-5; TRBD1 might be the D (6 bases). This CDR3 is 17 amino acids long. The V and J ends lost 5 bases and 0 bases respectively, with 19 bases between them. Germline CDR1 is KGHSH and CDR2 is LQKENI. This chain's CDR3 is CASSAYRDKPYQETQYF. The CDR3 DNA reads TGTGCCAGCTCAGCTTACCGGGACAAACCGTACCAAGAGACCCAGTACTTC.

In this sample, this clonotype turned up a few times. The chain recombines TRBV21-1 with TRBJ2-3. TRBV21-1 corresponds to a pseudogene. The CDR3 extends over 14 amino acids. Here the CDR3 reads CASSKWNSTDTQYF. The CDR3 DNA is TGTGCCAGCAGCAAATGGAACAGCACAGATACGCAGTATTTT.

The chain employs TRBV4-2 and TRBJ2-5; D remains unclear. The germline CDR1 and CDR2 sequences are LGHNA and YNFKEQ. This CDR3 region has 13 residues. With 4 bases removed from V and 6 bases from J, the gap between germline ends came to 12 bases. DNA of the CDR3: TGTGCCAGCAGCCCCAGCCTAGGGCAGACCCAGTACTTC. Encoded protein: CASSPSLGQTQYF.

The chain recombines TRBV7-2 with TRBJ2-7, with 11 bases lining up with TRBD2. Germline V gene sequence: CDR1 SGHTA, CDR2 FQGNSA. V lost 1 base and J lost 3; bases outside the gene matches: 2. This CDR3 is 15 amino acids long. The CDR3 is CASSLGGTSGYEQYF. The CDR3 DNA reads TGTGCCAGCAGCTTAGGGGGGACTAGCGGCTACGAGCAGTACTTC.

The chain couples TRBV2 to TRBJ1-2; D gene ambiguous. V lost 1 base to trimming and J lost 4 bases, with 7 bases between them. Germline values: CDR1 SNHLY, CDR2 FYNNEI. The CDR3 consists of 13 residues. DNA for the CDR3: TGTGCCAGCAGTGAAGTCGGGAGCTATGGCTACACCTTC. Residues: CASSEVGSYGYTF. The full variable domain, completed using reference TRBV2 and TRBJ1-2, is EPEVTQTPSHQVTQMGQEVILRCVPISNHLYFYWYRQILGQKVEFLVSFYNNEISEKSEIFDDQFSVERPDGSNFTLKIRSTKLEDSAMYFCASSEVGSYGYTFGSGTRLTVV.

The table lists this clonotype with a few counts. The rearrangement joins TRBV18 to TRBJ2-1; unclear D gene. From germline, CDR1 is KGHSH and CDR2 LQKENI. This CDR3 spans 11 amino acids. V lost 6 bases, J lost 9 bases, and 9 bases lay in between. CDR3 in DNA: TGTGCCAGCTCTAGCCTCACTGAGCAGTTCTTC. Amino acid sequence: CASSSLTEQFF.

This chain links TRBV5-1 with TRBJ2-6; 10 positions match TRBD1. CDR3 size: 17 residues. CDR1 and CDR2 from the germline V gene are SGHRS and YFSETQ. Trimming cost V 3 bases and J 8 bases; bases outside gene matches: 11. CDR3 sequence reads: CASSSALGQGRTNVLTF. DNA for the CDR3: TGCGCCAGCAGCTCCGCACTGGGACAGGGGAGGACCAACGTCCTGACTTTC.

The rearrangement links TRBV5-5 to TRBJ2-1; D assignment may be TRBD1 or TRBD2 (7 bases each). V was trimmed by 5 bases and J by 7 bases, leaving 19 bases between them. The CDR3 totals 15 residues. CDR1 and CDR2 (germline): SGHKS, YYEKEE (reference sequence). The CDR3 here is CASRAGGGSSNEQFF. The DNA of the CDR3 is TGTGCCAGCAGGGCAGGGGGGGGAAGCTCAAATGAGCAGTTCTTC.

This clonotype was picked up one time. The chain joins TRBV12-3 or TRBV12-4 to TRBJ2-7; D may be TRBD1 or TRBD2 (5 bases each). V shed 5 bases and J shed 5 bases, with 7 bases lying between them. The CDR3 has 11 amino acids. CDR3 sequence (DNA): TGTGCCAGCAGTCCGGGGCACGAGCAGTACTTC. This sequence encodes CASSPGHEQYF.

V and J are TRBV6-2 or TRBV6-3 and TRBJ2-1, with D uncertain. Germline V CDR1 and CDR2: MNHEY, SVGEGT. The CDR3 loop spans 14 amino acids. Trimming removed 7 bases from V and 6 bases from J, with 16 bases in between. CDR3 protein: CASTDPGYSNEQFF. In DNA form, the CDR3 reads TGTGCCAGCACCGACCCGGGTTATTCCAATGAGCAGTTCTTC.

This clonotype was picked up a small number of times. The CDR3 sequence is CASSSLSDIYEQYF. The CDR3 DNA follows: TGCGCCAGCAGCTCCCTGTCCGATATCTACGAGCAGTACTTC. The chain is built from TRBV5-1 and TRBJ2-7; no clear D gene. CDR1 and CDR2 from the germline V gene are SGHRS and YFSETQ. Trimming stripped 3 bases from V and 3 bases from J, with 13 bases between. The CDR3 runs 14 residues.

As regards this clonotype: The junction shows a germline mismatch at one end, possibly a read error. The chain uses TRBV7-7 and TRBJ2-5; the D gene is possibly TRBD2 (6 bases). CDR1 and CDR2 from the germline V gene are SSHAT and FNYEAQ (reference sequence). The length of the CDR3 is 15 residues. The CDR3 DNA reads as TGTGCTAGCAGCTTAGCGGCCGTGGGGCTCGAGACCCAGTACTTC. This encodes CASSLAAVGLETQYF.

This clonotype appeared many times. The rearrangement links TRBV12-3 or TRBV12-4 to TRBJ2-5; 7 nucleotides align to TRBD1. This CDR3 is 15 amino acids long. The V gene end was trimmed by 5 bases and the J gene end by 0 bases; junction bases not matched to a gene: 6. The CDR3 DNA sequence: TGTGCCAGCAGTCTCGCCGGGACAGACCAAGAGACCCAGTACTTC. It codes for CASSLAGTDQETQYF.

The V gene is TRBV12-3 or TRBV12-4, the J gene TRBJ1-2; D gene ambiguous. This CDR3 comprises 13 residues. Between the trimmed V and J ends, which lost 6 bases and 2 bases, there was a span of 10 bases. The CDR3 DNA reads TGTGCCAGCAGCCCGGACCAGAACTATGGCTACACCTTC. This codes for CASSPDQNYGYTF.